This is a list of T cell receptor beta chains from one sample in a study of Ad26.COV2.S vaccination and SARS-CoV-2 variants. Data came from immunoSEQ multiplex PCR; TCRdb stores just in-frame clones and leaves some out. The repertoire holds 300,000 to 500,000 clones, with roughly nine tenths as singletons. The sample here was peripheral blood, taken in a trial of Ad26.COV2.S vaccine versus placebo. The receptors shown here come from a person between 18 and 65 years old who received the Ad26.COV2.S COVID-19 vaccine or a placebo. Both conserved end residues are part of each CDR3. D genes are given only for firm matches. The size of a clone is reported for some rows only, either as once, few or many, or as a class for expanded clones.

DNA,CDR3,J,D,V,size
TGTGCCACCGCCTCGTGGGGGAACTATGGCTACACCTTC,CATASWGNYGYTF,TRBJ1-2,.,TRBV24-1,few
TGTGCCAGCAGTCTCCGGGACAGGGGGAATGAAAAACTGTTTTTT,CASSLRDRGNEKLFF,TRBJ1-4,TRBD1,TRBV25-1,.
TGTGCCAGCAGCTTAGCAGAATGGGGACAGGGGGGAACAGATACGCAGTATTTT,CASSLAEWGQGGTDTQYF,TRBJ2-3,TRBD1,TRBV7-2,.
TGCGCCAGCAGCTTGGTTACAGGGACTATTAACACTGAAGCTTTCTTT,CASSLVTGTINTEAFF,TRBJ1-1,.,TRBV5-1,.
TGTGCCAGCAGGCGCCTCGCCGGTGGTACTGAAGCTTTCTTT,CASRRLAGGTEAFF,TRBJ1-1,.,TRBV7-2,once
TGTGCCTGGAGTGTATCAGTACAAGAGACCCAGTACTTC,CAWSVSVQETQYF,TRBJ2-5,.,TRBV30,.
TGCGCCAGCAGCCAACAAGGGACAGAGCTCTCCGGAGGCTACACCTTC,CASSQQGTELSGGYTF,TRBJ1-2,TRBD1,TRBV4-1,.
TGTGCCAGCAGCTTGTACGGATCCTCTGGAAACACCATATATTTT,CASSLYGSSGNTIYF,TRBJ1-3,.,TRBV5-4,.
TGTGCCAGCAGTCCCTCGGCCTGGGCCTATAATTCACCCCTCCACTTT,CASSPSAWAYNSPLHF,TRBJ1-6,.,TRBV27,.
TGTGCCAGCAGCTTATGGCCCCGGACAGAAATCATCCCAAACACCATATATTTT,CASSLWPRTEIIPNTIYF,TRBJ1-3,.,TRBV7-6,few
TGCGCCAGCAGCCACGACCGCGAGGCTGACACTGAAGCTTTCTTT,CASSHDREADTEAFF,TRBJ1-1,.,TRBV4-3,.
TGTGCCAGCAGCCTCATCGGAAGGACCGGGGAGCTGTTTTTT,CASSLIGRTGELFF,TRBJ2-2,.,TRBV7-8,few
TGTGCCAGCAGCCAAGAAAGCGGCAGCTTGAGCTCTGGAAACACCATATATTTT,CASSQESGSLSSGNTIYF,TRBJ1-3,.,TRBV14,.
TGTGCCAGCAGTGGGGGGACTAGCATCTCTGAGCAGTTCTTC,CASSGGTSISEQFF,TRBJ2-1,TRBD2,TRBV2,.
TGCGCCAGCAGCCAGATAGCGGGGGGGCACGAGCAGTACTTC,CASSQIAGGHEQYF,TRBJ2-7,TRBD2,TRBV4-1,.
TGTGCCAGCAGTCCCCTCCCGACAGGGGGCTTAGAAAAACTGTTTTTT,CASSPLPTGGLEKLFF,TRBJ1-4,TRBD1,TRBV28,.
TGTGCCAGCAGCTGGGACGGAACCTATGGCTACACCTTC,CASSWDGTYGYTF,TRBJ1-2,.,TRBV7-2,.
TGTGCCAGCAGCGTAGCTGGGGGCCATAATTCACCCCTCCACTTT,CASSVAGGHNSPLHF,TRBJ1-6,.,TRBV9,.
TGCGCCAGCAGCTTGGGGGACAGCGCCTACGAGCAGTACTTC,CASSLGDSAYEQYF,TRBJ2-7,TRBD1,TRBV5-1,.
TGTGCCAGCAGGACGACAGGGGGCTCCTACGAGCAGTACTTC,CASRTTGGSYEQYF,TRBJ2-7,TRBD1,TRBV6-6,.
TGCGCCAGCAGGCCAACCGGGACGGCCGACTACGAGCAGTACTTC,CASRPTGTADYEQYF,TRBJ2-7,.,TRBV5-1,once
TGTGCCAGCAGTTTAGGACGTAGCACAGATACGCAGTATTTT,CASSLGRSTDTQYF,TRBJ2-3,.,TRBV6-5,.
TGTGCCAGCAGCTCCGGGGGTCTACAGGGGGCTCAGCCCCAGCATTTT,CASSSGGLQGAQPQHF,TRBJ1-5,TRBD1,TRBV5-4,.
TGTGCCAGCAGCGGTCCGGGACAGGGAGGCGAAAAACTGTTTTTT,CASSGPGQGGEKLFF,TRBJ1-4,TRBD1,TRBV5-4,.
TGCGCCAGCAGTAGAGGACAGGCGATCTACGAGCAGTACTTC,CASSRGQAIYEQYF,TRBJ2-7,TRBD1,TRBV10-2,.
TGTGCCAGCAGCTTAGGACAAGAGACGGTTTCTGGAAACACCATATATTTT,CASSLGQETVSGNTIYF,TRBJ1-3,.,TRBV11-2,.
TGTGCCAGCAGCTTAGTAGGCAGCTCCTACGAGCAGTACTTC,CASSLVGSSYEQYF,TRBJ2-7,.,TRBV7-9,few
TGTGCCAGCAGTTTGTGGGGGGACTATGGCTACACCTTC,CASSLWGDYGYTF,TRBJ1-2,.,TRBV12-3/TRBV12-4,.
TGTGCCACCAGCAGAGGAACAGCCCAAGACACCGGGGAGCTGTTTTTT,CATSRGTAQDTGELFF,TRBJ2-2,.,TRBV15,.
TGTGCCAGATCCAGGGGGCGCCAAGAGACCCAGTACTTC,CARSRGRQETQYF,TRBJ2-5,TRBD1,TRBV30,.
TGTGCCAGCAGCCAAGACCGGGTACGGTTGTGGGGAAACACCATATATTTT,CASSQDRVRLWGNTIYF,TRBJ1-3,.,TRBV3-1/TRBV3-2,.
TGTGCCAGCAGCTTAGACCCCGTGGGACAAGAGACCCAGTACTTC,CASSLDPVGQETQYF,TRBJ2-5,.,TRBV7-6,.
TGCGCCAGCAGCCAAGGTATAGAAGGATTCACTGAAGCTTTCTTT,CASSQGIEGFTEAFF,TRBJ1-1,.,TRBV4-3,once
TGCGCCAGCAGCCAAGGGGACACTGAAGCTTTCTTT,CASSQGDTEAFF,TRBJ1-1,.,TRBV4-1,.
TGTGCCGCGGGGACAGGGGGTAAAGAGACCCAGTACTTC,CAAGTGGKETQYF,TRBJ2-5,TRBD1,TRBV10-3,.
TGTGCCAGCAGCCAGGCCAAGAATGAAAAACTGTTTTTT,CASSQAKNEKLFF,TRBJ1-4,.,TRBV4-2,.
TGTGCCAGCAGTTTGGCAGGGTGGAGGGAGCCCTACGAGCAGTACTTC,CASSLAGWREPYEQYF,TRBJ2-7,.,TRBV28,.
TGTGCCAGCAGCGTAGGAAGCGGGAACACTGAAGCTTTCTTT,CASSVGSGNTEAFF,TRBJ1-1,.,TRBV9,once
TGTGCCAGAAGCCCCCCCCAGGGAAGTAATTCACCCCTCCACTTT,CARSPPQGSNSPLHF,TRBJ1-6,.,TRBV5-3,.
TGTGCCATAACCAAAACCGGGACAGGGGCCAATGAGCAGTTCTTC,CAITKTGTGANEQFF,TRBJ2-1,TRBD1,TRBV6-5,.
TGTGCCAGCAGCTTGGCCGGGACGGGGAACACTGAAGCTTTCTTT,CASSLAGTGNTEAFF,TRBJ1-1,.,TRBV5-4,.
TGTGCCAGCAGTGAAACCTACAGTGTATCTATGGGCTACACCTTC,CASSETYSVSMGYTF,TRBJ1-2,.,TRBV2,.
TGTGCCAGCAGTGATCTTCGGACCGGCTATGGCTACACCTTC,CASSDLRTGYGYTF,TRBJ1-2,.,TRBV25-1,.
TGTGCCAGCTCACCACTCGGGGGGCCCGAGCAGTACTTC,CASSPLGGPEQYF,TRBJ2-7,.,TRBV18,.
TGTGCTAGTGGGCGAAAGGGGGGTCTGAGCACAGATACGCAGTATTTT,CASGRKGGLSTDTQYF,TRBJ2-3,.,TRBV12-5,.
TGTGCCAGCAGCTCCTACAGAGGGTTCGGGGAGCTGTTTTTT,CASSSYRGFGELFF,TRBJ2-2,.,TRBV11-3,.
TGTGCCAGCAGTTTAGCGGGGTTTGGCTACACCTTC,CASSLAGFGYTF,TRBJ1-2,.,TRBV12-3/TRBV12-4,.
TGTGCCAGCAGCCCGCCCAGGGGAGGGCGGAATGAAAAACTGTTTTTT,CASSPPRGGRNEKLFF,TRBJ1-4,.,TRBV7-8,.
TGTGCTAGCAGCTTAGAGGCGGGGGGGCCGGGAGAGCAGTTCTTC,CASSLEAGGPGEQFF,TRBJ2-1,TRBD2,TRBV7-7,.
TGTGCCAGCGCTCCAGGACAGGGATACGAGCAGTACTTC,CASAPGQGYEQYF,TRBJ2-7,TRBD1,TRBV2,.
TGTGCCAGCAGCTTTTCGGAGACCCAGTACTTC,CASSFSETQYF,TRBJ2-5,.,TRBV5-4,.
TGTGCCAGCTCACCGGAACTGATTTTCTATGGCTACACCTTC,CASSPELIFYGYTF,TRBJ1-2,.,TRBV18,.
TGTGCCAGCAGTTTAGACTACGACACGCAGTATTTT,CASSLDYDTQYF,TRBJ2-3,.,TRBV12-3/TRBV12-4,.
TGTGCCAGTAGTATCTACAAGCTAGAGGCATCACCCCTCCACTTT,CASSIYKLEASPLHF,TRBJ1-6,.,TRBV19,.